This T cell receptor beta chain comes out of a study of cytomegalovirus exposure and HLA in healthy donors. Across the study: A later analysis reported the same platform for the 95 to 150 validation repertoires and the roughly 700 first-cohort repertoires.

Study-wide results and caveats: Researchers catalogued roughly 150 TCR beta chains as cytomegalovirus-associated.

Repertoires were generated with immunoSEQ multiplex PCR, while TCRdb's copy carries only in-frame clones and drops some. The sample carries approximately 58,000 clones, around 94% recorded once. Germline CDR1 and CDR2: MNHNY and SVGAGI (reference sequence). J gave up 3 bases and V 5 bases, and 8 bases lay outside the gene matches. The CDR3 is made up of 15 amino acids. A word on this clone: Its antigen is not identified.

This clonotype was obtained from a man between 18 and 29 years old in good health and CMV-seronegative. The chain has TRBV6-6 and TRBJ1-1; 8 bases are shared with TRBD1. Sequenced material: PBMCs. The CDR3 region is CASSPGQGAYTEAFF. As DNA, the CDR3 is TGTGCCAGCAGTCCGGGCCAGGGGGCCTACACTGAAGCTTTCTTT.